The text below deals with one T cell receptor beta chain. This sample is drawn from a study of Ad26.COV2.S vaccination and SARS-CoV-2 variants. Study details: Intramuscular Ad26.COV2.S doses were given once or twice, 56 days apart.

Treatment in this sample: around 19 received Ad26.COV2.S at low or high dose, single or two shots; roughly 5 received placebo; per-sample allocation not given. Specimen acquisition occurred on day 63 following the initial vaccine or placebo injection. TCRdb's copy holds only in-frame clones and misses some; the assay was immunoSEQ multiplex PCR. The sample comprises fewer than 600,000 clones, roughly nine tenths of which are singletons, and 1.7% rests with the top ten. The germline V gene encodes CDR1 LNHDA and CDR2 SQIVND (reference sequence). The germline V and J ends were trimmed by 1 base and 11 bases, with 18 bases remaining between them. The CDR3 is made up of 15 amino acids.

This rearrangement joins TRBV19 to TRBJ1-5, with D unclear. The source material was peripheral blood, sampled in a trial of Ad26.COV2.S vaccine versus placebo. This clonotype was obtained from a person between 18 and 60 years old who received the Ad26.COV2.S COVID-19 vaccine or a placebo. CDR3 sequence: CASSIAASGGTSQHF. The CDR3 DNA follows: TGTGCCAGTAGTATAGCGGCGTCAGGTGGCACGTCCCAGCATTTT.